This T cell receptor (beta chain) was retrieved from a study of OX40 agonist ivuxolimab in advanced cancers. V shed 2 bases, J shed 0 bases, and the junction held 5 bases outside the gene matches. Germline CDR1 is KGHSH and CDR2 is LQKENI. This CDR3 has 16 amino acids. Produced via immunoSEQ multiplex PCR; TCRdb's table is partial and in-frame only. The data hold around 19,000 clones, with around three quarters observed a single time. This TCR derives from an adult with an advanced solid tumor such as melanoma, head and neck, liver or kidney cancer. This sequence joins TRBV18 and TRBJ2-7; 9 bases align to TRBD1. The material sequenced was CD4+ or CD8+ T cells sorted from blood, taken in a trial of the OX40 agonist ivuxolimab. The CDR3 sequence: CASSPSGQGSSYEQYF. The DNA for the CDR3 is TGTGCCAGCTCACCATCGGGACAGGGTAGCTCCTACGAGCAGTACTTC.